This T cell receptor (beta chain) is drawn from a study of blood T cell repertoires in COVID-19. On the study more broadly: PBMCs, B-cell-depleted T cells, or T cells provided the cDNA or gDNA that made up the material.

For this clone: Mismatch with germline at one junction end may stem from a read error.

Across about two dozen US areas, participants ranged in age from 18 to 89 years. In the 2 weeks before study entry, exposed participants met a COVID-19 case, which was PCR-confirmed or clinician-diagnosed. The germline V gene has CDR1 SNHLY and CDR2 FYNNEI. The CDR3 runs 13 residues. Study processing details: Reference gene primers were amplified, and this amplification served to estimate nucleated cell counts. Method: immunoSEQ multiplex PCR; TCRdb's copy keeps in-frame clones and lacks some. D and trimming were read from the DNA, whereas the V and J calls and clone size are those reported in that table. Here the sample spans approximately 340,000 clones, approximately 90% being singletons.

The sample consisted of PBMCs or T cells enriched from blood (not recorded which). The rearrangement links TRBV2 to TRBJ1-1, with D possibly matching TRBD1 (6 bases). The TCR comes from a woman in her thirties or forties who had been exposed to COVID-19. CDR3 protein: CASSAYRDTEAFF. CDR3 sequence (DNA): TGTGCCAGCAGTGCCTACCGGGACACCGAAGCTTTCTTT.